The 5 T cell receptor beta chains in this list originate from one sample, sequenced in a study of control samples from healthy donors and cancer patients. Clones were sequenced by immunoSEQ multiplex PCR, and TCRdb holds only the in-frame ones, with some missing. The sample carries under 85,000 clones, 93% recorded once. The specimen was PBMCs. The receptors were gathered from a woman between 35 and 50 years old with lung cancer.

The chain couples TRBV27 to TRBJ2-2; 12 nucleotides match TRBD2. The length of the CDR3 is 15 residues. Germline trimming cut 8 bases from V and 6 bases from J; bases unmatched to any gene: 7. Germline V CDR1 and CDR2: MNHEY, SMNVEV (reference sequence). The DNA for the CDR3 is TGTGCCAGCGCTTCAACTAGCGGGGGGTCCGGGGAGCTGTTTTTT. Translating it yields CASASTSGGSGELFF.

J is TRBJ2-2 and V is TRBV13; maybe TRBD2 (6 bases). The CDR3 contains 14 residues. Germline loops: CDR1 PRHDT, CDR2 FYEKMQ (reference sequence). The V gene lost 5 bases and the J gene lost 2 bases, with 9 bases spanning the gap. The CDR3 spells CASSPGLNTGELFF. The CDR3 nucleotides are TGTGCCAGCAGCCCGGGACTCAACACCGGGGAGCTGTTTTTT.

The gene calls are TRBV3-1 (or the pseudogene TRBV3-2) and TRBJ2-7, with 7 bases that match TRBD2. The CDR3 contains 15 residues. J lost 2 bases, V lost 1 base, and 5 bases had no gene match. Germline V gene lookup returns CDR1 LGHDT and CDR2 YNNKEL (reference sequence). As DNA, the CDR3 is TGTGCCAGCAGCCAAGGGCTAGCGGAGGCCTACGAGCAGTACTTC. It yields the protein CASSQGLAEAYEQYF.

The chain joins TRBV15 to TRBJ2-3; TRBD2 aligns across 11 bases. CDR1 and CDR2 (germline): LNHNV, YYDKDF (reference sequence). This CDR3 is 17 amino acids long. Trimming took 4 bases from V and 3 from J; bases not matched to a gene: 9. The CDR3 DNA reads as TGTGCCACCAGCATCTATTTAGCGGGGGGGCGGACAGATACGCAGTATTTT. Protein: CATSIYLAGGRTDTQYF.

V usage is TRBV3-1 (or the pseudogene TRBV3-2) and J usage is TRBJ1-4; D perhaps matches TRBD1 (5 bases). Germline V gene sequence: CDR1 LGHDT, CDR2 YNNKEL (reference sequence). The CDR3 extends over 13 amino acids. V was clipped by 7 bases and J by 0 bases, with 6 bases between them. The CDR3 loop reads CASTGSTNEKLFF. CDR3 nucleotides: TGTGCCAGCACAGGGTCAACTAATGAAAAACTGTTTTTT.